The clone carrying this T cell receptor beta chain was found a few times. Some clones are missing from TCRdb's copy, which holds only in-frame ones; the method was immunoSEQ multiplex PCR. The data hold 20,000 to 25,000 clones, with 77% observed a single time. This entry belongs to a study of ipilimumab plus nivolumab after autologous stem cell transplantation. Looking at the study overall: The DLBCL cohort had primary refractory and relapsed disease, with 18-month progression-free survival of about 86% and 29%.

CDR1 and CDR2 from the germline V gene are LNHDA and SQIVND (reference sequence). The CDR3 sequence is 11 residues long. The V and J ends lost 8 bases and 4 bases respectively, with 6 bases between them. The chain joins TRBV19 to TRBJ1-5, with D uncertain. The sequence was obtained from a male donor with diffuse large B-cell lymphoma. The sample in question was PBMCs, obtained in a trial of ipilimumab plus nivolumab as post-transplant consolidation. The CDR3 DNA follows: TGTGCCAGTGGGCCTAATCAGCCCCAGCATTTT. Protein: CASGPNQPQHF.